Shown below are 21 T cell receptor beta chains from a single sample sequenced in a study of spatial heterogeneity in lung cancer. Specified time point: blood at routine non-recurrence follow-up after resection. Whole RNA from tumor, nontumor lung or frozen PBMC was sequenced unsorted. Using its own MiXCR run on the 5' RACE reads, TCRdb lists one record per CDR3 protein. In the table there are fewer than 55,000 distinct CDR3 sequences, 7.4% of which are singletons. Sequenced here: PBMCs, sampled at follow-up. Receptor source: a female donor with early-stage non-small cell lung cancer.

Many counts were recorded for this clonotype. The chain carries TRBV28 and TRBJ2-7, with a weak D call TRBD1 (6 bases). V was cut by 10 bases and J by 4 bases, with 14 bases left in between. From germline, CDR1 is MDHEN and CDR2 SYDVKM. This CDR3 spans 12 amino acids. The CDR3 region is CATLSQGYEQYF. CDR3 nucleotide sequence: TGTGCCACCCTTTCTCAGGGGTACGAGCAGTACTTC.

This clonotype was observed a few times. The DNA for the CDR3 is TGTGCCAGCAGTTCGGCGGGGGGCGGTTCCTACGAGCAGTACTTC. It codes for CASSSAGGGSYEQYF. This chain uses TRBV6-2 or TRBV6-3 with TRBJ2-7, with 8 bases lining up with TRBD2. Germline-derived CDR1 and CDR2 are MNHEY and SVGEGT. The CDR3 consists of 15 residues. V shed 4 bases, J shed 1 base, and the junction held 6 bases outside the gene matches.

This clonotype is large by share. This sequence joins TRBV6-2 or TRBV6-3 and TRBJ2-1, with 7 bases identical to TRBD2. The CDR3 covers 13 residues. Germline CDR1 MNHEY, CDR2 SVGEGT. J lost 13 bases, V lost 2 bases, and 8 bases had no gene match. CDR3 nucleotides: TGTGCCAGCAGTTACATTGGCGGACTAGGCCAGTTCTTC. Its translation is CASSYIGGLGQFF.

This clonotype came up a few times. The chain is built from TRBV12-3 or TRBV12-4 and TRBJ1-1; 10 positions match TRBD1. V was clipped by 6 bases and J by 7 bases; unmatched bases: 8. The CDR3 has 14 amino acids. This CDR3 is CASSQGQGIGEAFF. CDR3 bases: TGTGCCAGCAGCCAGGGACAGGGGATTGGTGAAGCTTTCTTT.

This clonotype was recorded many times. The chain is built from TRBV5-1 and TRBJ1-1; D call uncertain. This CDR3 has 13 residues. Trimming removed 4 bases at V and 6 bases at J, with 13 bases between. Per germline, CDR1 SGHRS and CDR2 YFSETQ. Here the CDR3 reads CASSPPAGSEAFF. The CDR3 nucleotides are TGCGCCAGCAGCCCCCCCGCAGGATCTGAAGCTTTCTTT.

This clonotype was counted between two and nine times. The V gene is TRBV7-6, the J gene TRBJ2-7; TRBD1 matches 7 bases. Germline values: CDR1 SGHVS, CDR2 FNYEAQ. J was trimmed by 0 bases and V by 1 base; bases with no gene match: 12. The CDR3 spans 18 residues. The DNA for the CDR3 is TGTGCCAGCAGCTTAGTAAGGCCGGACAGGTCCCTCTCCTACGAGCAGTACTTC. It encodes CASSLVRPDRSLSYEQYF.

This chain links TRBV5-1 with TRBJ1-3; D is unresolved. Trimming took off 0 bases at V and 4 bases at J, with 5 bases between the two ends. This CDR3 region has 13 residues. Germline loops: CDR1 SGHRS, CDR2 YFSETQ. The CDR3 DNA is TGCGCCAGCAGCTTGGAGGGAGGAAACACCATATATTTT. It specifies CASSLEGGNTIYF.

The chain recombines TRBV6-5 with TRBJ2-2; 7 bases map to TRBD1. The V gene's germline CDR1 is MNHEY and CDR2 SVGAGI. J gave up 4 bases and V 3 bases, and 2 bases lay outside the gene matches. The CDR3 has 14 residues. CDR3 loop: CASSYSGGTGELFF. In DNA, the CDR3 is TGTGCCAGCAGTTATTCAGGGGGCACCGGGGAGCTGTTTTTT.

This clonotype was seen at least ten times. The genes are TRBV15 and TRBJ2-3, with TRBD1 as a possible D gene (6 bases). Germline-derived CDR1 and CDR2 are LNHNV and YYDKDF (reference sequence). V lost 4 bases and J 6 bases, leaving 23 bases between the germline ends. The CDR3 totals 17 residues. Written as DNA, the CDR3 is TGTGCCACCAGCATCCCTGGGTCGACAGGAAGTCGGGATACGCAGTATTTT. Protein sequence: CATSIPGSTGSRDTQYF.

V usage is TRBV15 and J usage is TRBJ2-1; D remains ambiguous. CDR3 size: 14 residues. V was cut by 0 bases and J by 7 bases, with 10 bases left in between. Germline assignment: CDR1 LNHNV and CDR2 YYDKDF (reference sequence). The DNA for the CDR3 is TGTGCCACCAGCAGAGATCTGGCCGTGAATGAGCAGTTCTTC. This gives the protein CATSRDLAVNEQFF.

This clonotype was picked up many times. The genes are TRBV20-1 and TRBJ1-1, with a possible D match to TRBD1 (5 bases). The CDR3 extends over 13 amino acids. V lost 2 bases and J lost 10, with 17 bases in between. Per the germline V gene, CDR1 is DFQATT and CDR2 is SNEGSKA (reference sequence). The CDR3 spells CSARYAGTGGAFF. CDR3 DNA sequence: TGCAGTGCTAGATATGCAGGGACTGGTGGAGCTTTCTTT.

The sample holds many counts of this clonotype. The genes are TRBV7-9 and TRBJ1-4; D call uncertain. Germline V gene lookup returns CDR1 SEHNR and CDR2 FQNEAQ (reference sequence). Trimming pared 2 bases from V and 6 bases from J, leaving 4 bases between. CDR3 length: 12 residues. CDR3 region: CASSLRDEKLFF. CDR3 DNA: TGTGCCAGCAGCTTAAGGGATGAAAAACTGTTTTTT.

This clonotype occurred many times. This chain joins TRBV27 and TRBJ2-7, with 9 bases matching TRBD1. The V gene end was trimmed by 4 bases and the J gene end by 5 bases; junction bases not matched to a gene: 6. Germline V CDR1 and CDR2: MNHEY, SMNVEV (reference sequence). The CDR3 length is 14 residues. CDR3 DNA: TGTGCCAGCAGTTCGCGACAGGGGGAGAACGAGCAGTACTTC. Protein: CASSSRQGENEQYF.

A few counts support this clonotype. The V call is TRBV18, the J call TRBJ2-5; the D gene could be TRBD1 or TRBD2 (5 bases each). The ends were cut back, 0 bases at V and 5 bases at J, with 7 bases in the middle. CDR1 and CDR2 (germline): KGHSH, LQKENI. The CDR3 totals 13 residues. CDR3 region: CASSPPGDETQYF. The DNA for the CDR3 is TGTGCCAGCTCACCACCTGGGGACGAGACCCAGTACTTC.

Ten or more counts support this clonotype. The chain carries TRBV7-2 and TRBJ1-1; D is undetermined. Germline V lookup: CDR1 SGHTA, CDR2 FQGNSA. Deletions cut 5 bases from V and 3 bases from J, with 10 bases between. The CDR3 is made up of 13 amino acids. The CDR3 DNA reads TGTGCCAGCAGCCCGGTCGTCCACACTGAAGCTTTCTTT. It encodes CASSPVVHTEAFF.

The V call is TRBV29-1, the J call TRBJ1-3; D not certain. The CDR3 contains 14 residues. The germline V gene has CDR1 SQVTM and CDR2 ANQGSEA. Trimming left V 6 bases short and J 0 bases short, with 12 bases between. CDR3 sequence: CSVPSANSGNTIYF. The CDR3 bases are TGCAGCGTCCCCTCAGCTAACTCTGGAAACACCATATATTTT.

This clonotype was found many times. V usage is TRBV6-5 and J usage is TRBJ1-1, with D possibly matching TRBD1 (5 bases). This CDR3 has 15 amino acids. V was shortened by 2 bases and J by 5 bases, with 15 bases between the two germline ends. The germline V gene encodes CDR1 MNHEY and CDR2 SVGAGI. The CDR3 DNA is TGTGCCAGCAGTTACGCCTTGCAGGGAACGACTGAAGCTTTCTTT. This sequence encodes CASSYALQGTTEAFF.

This clonotype has a count of ten or more. CDR3 in amino acids: CASRDPFWLGGPKAKNIQYF. In DNA form, the CDR3 reads TGTGCCAGCAGGGACCCGTTCTGGCTCGGGGGGCCCAAGGCCAAAAACATTCAGTACTTC. This chain connects TRBV2 to TRBJ2-4; weak D call: TRBD2 (7 bases). The CDR3 consists of 20 residues. V lost 6 bases and J lost 1, with 28 bases in between. The V gene's germline CDR1 is SNHLY and CDR2 FYNNEI.

This chain connects TRBV19 to TRBJ2-3; 9 bases line up with TRBD2. V trimming: 5 bases; J trimming: 3 bases; junction bases outside the gene matches: 9. CDR3 length equals 16 residues. CDR1 is LNHDA and CDR2 is SQIVND in the germline V gene (reference sequence). The CDR3 DNA reads as TGTGCCAGTAGTTCAGAGCGGGGGGCCCGGACAGATACGCAGTATTTT. Translated, it gives CASSSERGARTDTQYF.

In its sample, this clonotype was seen many times. The chain links TRBV28 to TRBJ2-7, with 8 bases lining up with TRBD1. CDR1 and CDR2 (germline): MDHEN, SYDVKM. V was pared by 6 bases and J by 2 bases, with 6 bases of the junction left unmatched. The CDR3 loop spans 14 amino acids. CDR3 region: CASSTPGQAYEQYF. CDR3 coding DNA: TGTGCCAGCAGCACTCCGGGACAGGCCTACGAGCAGTACTTC. The whole variable domain, filled in from reference TRBV28 and TRBJ2-7, reads DVKVTQSSRYLVKRTGEKVFLECVQDMDHENMFWYRQDPGLGLRLIYFSYDVKMKEKGDIPEGYSVSREKKERFSLILESASTNQTSMYLCASSTPGQAYEQYFGPGTRLTVT.

This clonotype was counted ten times or more. The chain joins TRBV20-1 to TRBJ1-2, with TRBD1 matching over 8 bases. V gave up 2 bases and J gave up 7 bases; unmatched junction bases: 9. Per the germline V gene, CDR1 is DFQATT and CDR2 is SNEGSKA (reference sequence). CDR3 size: 14 residues. CDR3 sequence reads: CSARTLGQDTGYTF. Here the CDR3 DNA reads TGCAGTGCTAGAACCTTGGGACAGGACACTGGCTACACCTTC.